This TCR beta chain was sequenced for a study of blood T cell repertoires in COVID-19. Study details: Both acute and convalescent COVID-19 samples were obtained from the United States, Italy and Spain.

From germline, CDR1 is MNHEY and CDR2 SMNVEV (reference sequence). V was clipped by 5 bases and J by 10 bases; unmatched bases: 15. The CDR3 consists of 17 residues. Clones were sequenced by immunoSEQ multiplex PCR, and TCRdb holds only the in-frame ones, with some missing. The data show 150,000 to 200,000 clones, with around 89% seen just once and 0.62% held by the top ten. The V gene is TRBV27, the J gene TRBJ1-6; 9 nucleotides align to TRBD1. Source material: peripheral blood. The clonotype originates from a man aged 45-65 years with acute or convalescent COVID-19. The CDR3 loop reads CASSSPGTGNLGSPLHF. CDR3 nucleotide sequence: TGTGCCAGCAGTAGTCCCGGGACAGGGAATCTGGGGTCACCCCTCCACTTT.